This entry describes one TCR beta chain. This CDR3 has 13 amino acids. The ends were cut back, 1 base at V and 2 bases at J, with 8 bases in the middle. Looked up from germline, CDR1 is DFQATT and CDR2 is SNEGSKA (reference sequence). One entry per CDR3 protein, called by TCRdb with MiXCR from the 5' RACE reads. The data contain 40,000 to 65,000 distinct CDR3 sequences, about 24% of them seen just once; the ten biggest clones take up 2.5% to 4%. The J gene is TRBJ1-1, the V gene TRBV20-1; D gene uncertain. The TCR was taken from a female donor with breast cancer. Sequenced: tumor-infiltrating naive CD4+ T cells sorted from the breast tumor. Sample subset: naive CD4+ T cells, CD4+CD45RA+CD25-. The CDR3 bases are TGCAGTGCTAGAGTCCGGACTAACACTGAAGCTTTCTTT. Its translation is CSARVRTNTEAFF.